Each of the 20 T cell receptor beta chains below was sequenced from the same sample in a study of blood T cells in healthy people across ages (dated by TCRdb to the mid-2010s). The receptor library was made with 5' RACE. Sequencer: Illumina HiSeq 2500. The second PCR ran for about 7 to 11 cycles and used a J-beta primer mix along with a sample-barcoded 5' primer. The raw public data were reprocessed by TCRdb itself: fastp quality trimming at Q25, MiXCR clonotype calling, in-frame beta chains only. Rows merge per CDR3 protein into single entries with the most common DNA and genes. The sample table shows about 1.6 million distinct CDR3 sequences, and around 35% are seen once. The ten largest clones capture approximately 10% of the sample. Sequenced sample: blood. These receptors were obtained from a woman aged 30 to 39 in good health.

The V and J genes are TRBV25-1 and TRBJ1-4, with TRBD1 matching 11 bases. This CDR3 contains 16 residues. CDR1 is MGHDK, CDR2 SYGVNS, per germline. Trimming removed 4 bases from V and 5 bases from J; junction bases left unmatched: 6. DNA for the CDR3: TGTGCCAGCAGTGCCTGGACAGGGGGCGAGAATGAAAAACTGTTTTTT. Encoded protein: CASSAWTGGENEKLFF. The full variable domain, its missing parts supplied by reference TRBV25-1 and TRBJ1-4, is EADIYQTPRYLVIGTGKKITLECSQTMGHDKMYWYQQDPGMELHLIHYSYGVNSTEKGDLSSESTVSRIRTEHFPLTLESARPSHTSQYLCASSAWTGGENEKLFFGSGTQLSVL.

In this sample, this clonotype turned up once. J is TRBJ2-5 and V is TRBV5-1, with unresolved D. CDR1 SGHRS and CDR2 YFSETQ come from the germline V gene. The CDR3 contains 17 residues. With 5 bases removed from V and 9 bases from J, the gap between germline ends came to 29 bases. As DNA, the CDR3 is TGCGCCAGCAGTTTCCCCCTCAGAACTCAAGAGAATGAGGCCCAGTACTTC. Protein sequence: CASSFPLRTQENEAQYF.

The table lists this clonotype with a few counts. The chain couples TRBV7-9 to TRBJ2-7; 14 nucleotides agree with TRBD2. Germline values: CDR1 SEHNR, CDR2 FQNEAQ (reference sequence). The CDR3 totals 18 residues. Germline trimming cut 0 bases from V and 2 bases from J; bases unmatched to any gene: 6. The DNA of the CDR3 is TGTGCCAGCAGCTTAGCTTTCGGACTAGCGGGGGGCGCCTACGAGCAGTACTTC. Protein sequence: CASSLAFGLAGGAYEQYF. The full variable domain, its missing parts supplied by reference TRBV7-9 and TRBJ2-7, is DTGVSQNPRHKITKRGQNVTFRCDPISEHNRLYWYRQTLGQGPEFLTYFQNEAQLEKSRLLSDRFSAERPKGSFSTLEIQRTEQGDSAMYLCASSLAFGLAGGAYEQYFGPGTRLTVT.

The chain links TRBV3-1 to TRBJ2-3; D is perhaps TRBD1 or TRBD2 (5 bases each). Germline V gene lookup returns CDR1 LGHDT and CDR2 YNNKEL (reference sequence). V gave up 3 bases and J gave up 3 bases, with 13 bases separating them. The CDR3 runs to 15 residues. The DNA of the CDR3 is TGTGCCAGCAGCCACCGGGACCGAATGACAGATACGCAGTATTTT. This encodes CASSHRDRMTDTQYF.

The rearrangement joins TRBV2 to TRBJ2-4; 8 bases are shared with TRBD2. The J call could be wrong; TRBJ2-7 is a better fit for the DNA end. The germline CDR1 and CDR2 sequences are SNHLY and FYNNEI. This CDR3 comprises 14 residues. CDR3 loop: CASSPRGARYEQYF. The CDR3 DNA follows: TGTGCCAGCAGCCCGCGGGGGGCGCGCTACGAGCAGTACTTC.

The genes are TRBV5-8 and TRBJ2-1, with D perhaps TRBD1 or TRBD2 (5 bases each). The CDR3 consists of 14 residues. V lost 4 bases and J lost 7, with 15 bases in between. Germline CDR1 reads SGHTS; CDR2 reads YDEGEE. This chain's CDR3 is CASSGRTWGNEQFF. The CDR3, as DNA: TGTGCCAGCAGCGGACGGACGTGGGGGAATGAGCAGTTCTTC.

This clonotype was recorded a few times. This chain uses TRBV15 with TRBJ2-3; 13 nucleotides agree with TRBD2. CDR3 length: 17 residues. Trimming cost V 0 bases and J 5 bases; bases outside gene matches: 5. Germline V CDR1 and CDR2: LNHNV, YYDKDF (reference sequence). The CDR3 region has the DNA TGTGCCACCAGCAGAGATGAACTAGCGGGAGGGATAGATACGCAGTATTTT. Translated, it gives CATSRDELAGGIDTQYF.

This clonotype has only a few counts. V is TRBV30 and J is TRBJ1-1; D might be TRBD1 (5 bases). V lost 7 bases to trimming and J lost 5 bases, with 11 bases between them. CDR3 length: 11 residues. Germline V gives CDR1 GTSNPN, CDR2 SVGIG (reference sequence). This CDR3 reads CAFDGGTEAFF. DNA for the CDR3: TGTGCCTTCGACGGGGGGACTGAAGCTTTCTTT.

This clonotype was recorded a few times. The J gene is TRBJ2-1, the V gene TRBV5-1, with 10 bases lining up with TRBD2. Germline V gene lookup returns CDR1 SGHRS and CDR2 YFSETQ. The V gene end was trimmed by 4 bases and the J gene end by 0 bases; junction bases not matched to a gene: 13. CDR3 length: 19 residues. CDR3 in amino acids: CASSPSVAGGLSSYNEQFF. For the CDR3, the DNA is TGCGCCAGCAGCCCGTCTGTAGCGGGAGGTTTAAGCTCCTACAATGAGCAGTTCTTC.

Of note for this clonotype: An end of the junction does not agree with germline; a read error may underlie this. CDR3 nucleotides: TGTGCCAGCAGTTTTTTCACAACTAATGAAAAACGGTTTTTT. Translated: CASSFFTTNEKRFF. The V and J genes are TRBV28 and TRBJ1-4; unclear D gene. The CDR3 is 14 residues long. In germline, CDR1 is MDHEN, CDR2 SYDVKM.

The table lists this clonotype with a few counts. This chain connects TRBV2 to TRBJ2-5; D is ambiguous. V lost 3 bases and J 7 bases, leaving 15 bases between the germline ends. Germline assignment: CDR1 SNHLY and CDR2 FYNNEI. There are 14 residues in the CDR3. CDR3 coding DNA: TGTGCCAGCAGTGATGATCGCTTTATGGGGACCCAGTACTTC. It specifies CASSDDRFMGTQYF.

The chain carries TRBV3-1 and TRBJ2-7; D ambiguous. Trimming stripped 0 bases from V and 6 bases from J, with 12 bases between. Germline CDR1 is LGHDT and CDR2 is YNNKEL (reference sequence). CDR3 length: 14 residues. CDR3 nucleotide sequence: TGTGCCAGCAGCCAAGATACCGGGCCCTGCGAGCAGTACTTC. This encodes CASSQDTGPCEQYF.

A few counts support this clonotype. The chain has TRBV29-1 and TRBJ2-1, with a tentative D call TRBD2 (5 bases). This CDR3 has 13 amino acids. Trimming removed 8 bases at V and 7 bases at J, with 18 bases between. The germline V gene encodes CDR1 SQVTM and CDR2 ANQGSEA. Here the CDR3 DNA reads TGCAGCCTCGGGAAGGATGGTCCTAATGAGCAGTTCTTC. This codes for CSLGKDGPNEQFF.

This clonotype was counted only a few times. This chain connects TRBV29-1 to TRBJ2-5; 12 nucleotides line up with TRBD2. The CDR3 contains 15 residues. The germline V gene has CDR1 SQVTM and CDR2 ANQGSEA. The V and J ends lost 5 bases and 4 bases, in that order; junction bases with no gene match: 8. CDR3 region: CSVRPSGGAGETQYF. The DNA for the CDR3 is TGCAGCGTTCGGCCTAGCGGGGGGGCAGGAGAGACCCAGTACTTC. The whole variable domain, filled in from reference TRBV29-1 and TRBJ2-5, reads SAVISQKPSRDICQRGTSLTIQCQVDSQVTMMFWYRQQPGQSLTLIATANQGSEATYESGFVIDKFPISRPNLTFSTLTVSNMSPEDSSIYLCSVRPSGGAGETQYFGPGTRLLVL.

This clonotype was counted between two and nine times. In DNA, the CDR3 is TGTGCCAGCAGTTACCTACCTGGGCTAGCGGTCTACAATGAGCAGTTCTTC. Protein sequence: CASSYLPGLAVYNEQFF. The chain carries TRBV6-2 or TRBV6-3 and TRBJ2-1; 7 bases map to TRBD2. The V and J ends lost 2 bases and 3 bases, in that order; junction bases with no gene match: 10. The germline V gene has CDR1 MNHEY and CDR2 SVGEGT. The CDR3 is made up of 17 amino acids.

The sample holds one count of this clonotype. The chain links TRBV2 to TRBJ2-5; perhaps TRBD2 as D (6 bases). The J call is in doubt because the DNA end fits TRBJ2-7 better. The V gene's germline CDR1 is SNHLY and CDR2 FYNNEI. CDR3 length: 14 residues. The CDR3 DNA follows: TGTGCCAGCAGTGAAGCCGGGAGTTTTAACGAGCAGTACTTC. Translated: CASSEAGSFNEQYF.

Points on this clonotype: Mismatch with germline at one junction end may stem from a read error. The CDR3 sequence is CAGSRKSREGDSYEQYF. The CDR3 region has the DNA TGTGCCGGCAGCCGTAAATCCCGCGAGGGAGACTCCTACGAGCAGTACTTC. This chain joins TRBV5-5 and TRBJ2-7; a possible D gene is TRBD2 (5 bases). Looked up from germline, CDR1 is SGHKS and CDR2 is YYEKEE (reference sequence). This CDR3 is built from 17 residues.

V gene TRBV20-1 combines with J gene TRBJ2-3, with 9 positions matching TRBD2. Germline V gene lookup returns CDR1 DFQATT and CDR2 SNEGSKA (reference sequence). V lost 3 bases and J lost 2; bases outside the gene matches: 6. The CDR3 consists of 15 residues. This CDR3 reads CSASPTSGYTDTQYF. The DNA of the CDR3 is TGCAGTGCTAGCCCGACTAGCGGTTACACAGATACGCAGTATTTT.

V usage is TRBV5-1 and J usage is TRBJ2-1; TRBD2 agrees at 7 bases. Germline lookup yields CDR1 SGHRS and CDR2 YFSETQ. The ends lost 4 bases at V and 0 bases at J; junction bases unmatched: 7. The CDR3 is 16 residues long. The CDR3: CASSPIAGLSYNEQFF. In DNA, the CDR3 is TGCGCCAGCAGCCCTATAGCGGGTCTCTCCTACAATGAGCAGTTCTTC.

The CDR3 here is CASERTGGLGEQYF. The CDR3 region has the DNA TGTGCCAGCGAAAGGACAGGGGGGCTTGGCGAGCAGTACTTC. The chain is built from TRBV27 and TRBJ2-7, with 10 nucleotides matching TRBD1. There are 14 residues in the CDR3. The J segment lost 6 bases and the V segment lost 8 bases, leaving 10 bases of the junction unmatched. Germline V gene data show CDR1 as MNHEY and CDR2 as SMNVEV (reference sequence).